These T cell receptor beta chains were read from a single sample in a study of blood T cells in healthy people across ages. MiXCR, applied by TCRdb to the 5' RACE reads, yields one record per CDR3 protein. Of fewer than 2 million distinct CDR3 sequences in the sample, about 39% were seen once. The sample comprised blood. The receptors stem from a human donor in good health. CDR3s include the opening cysteine and the closing phenylalanine or tryptophan. A D gene is named only where the DNA matches it firmly. Clone size, where shown, is once, few, many, or a class for clones that have expanded.

clone size	J gene	V gene	D gene	CDR3 DNA	CDR3 protein
-	TRBJ1-1	TRBV7-2	-	TGTGCCAGCAGCATAACTCGGGGCATTGGGAACACTGAAGCTTTCTTT	CASSITRGIGNTEAFF
-	TRBJ2-5	TRBV24-1	-	TGTGCCACCAGTGATGACCGGGCGGAGGACCCCTCAGGGGAGACCCAGTACTTC	CATSDDRAEDPSGETQYF
few	TRBJ2-3	TRBV29-1	-	TGCAACGTTCGGGACCTCCGCACAGATACGCAGTATTTT	CNVRDLRTDTQYF
many	TRBJ2-5	TRBV5-1	-	TGTGCCAGCAGCTCCTCCGGGACCCAAGAGACCCAGTACTTC	CASSSSGTQETQYF
few	TRBJ1-2	TRBV4-1	TRBD1	TGCGCCAGCAGCCAAGGTGGGGGACAGGGGGGCTATGGCTACACCTTC	CASSQGGGQGGYGYTF
-	TRBJ2-1	TRBV29-1	-	TGCAGCGTTAGACTTGCCAATGAGCAGTTCTTC	CSVRLANEQFF
-	TRBJ2-1	TRBV11-2	-	TGTGCCAGCAGCGCCGGACTTGCCTACAATGAGCAGTTCTTC	CASSAGLAYNEQFF
-	TRBJ1-2	TRBV9	TRBD1	TGTGCCAGCAGCGTAGATGGGTCAGGGGGCAACTATGGCTACACCTTC	CASSVDGSGGNYGYTF
-	TRBJ2-3	TRBV24-1	-	TGTGCCACCCGGAGCAGGGGCCCGATGACAGATACGCAGTATTTT	CATRSRGPMTDTQYF
-	TRBJ2-3	TRBV9	-	TGTGCCAGCAGCCGTCGAGTGAACACAGATACGCAGTATTTT	CASSRRVNTDTQYF
few	TRBJ2-3	TRBV9	-	TGTGCCAGCAGCCCAGGAAGCGCGGCGGAGACGCAGTATTTT	CASSPGSAAETQYF
few	TRBJ1-1	TRBV7-9	TRBD1	TGTGCCAGCAGACCAGGGGACCAGGGGGCTGGCACTGAAGCTTTCTTT	CASRPGDQGAGTEAFF
few	TRBJ2-7	TRBV20-1	-	TGCAGTGCTAGCTCCAGAACTTACTACGAGCAGTACTTC	CSASSRTYYEQYF
-	TRBJ1-5	TRBV4-1	-	TGCGCCAGCAGCCAAGTCGACGGCCTCAATCAGCCCCAGCATTTT	CASSQVDGLNQPQHF
few	TRBJ1-5	TRBV12-3/TRBV12-4	-	TGTGCCAGTAGCGAAGGGGACATCAATCAGCCCCAGCATTTT	CASSEGDINQPQHF
-	TRBJ1-1	TRBV20-1	-	TGCAGTGCTAGTATCACCATGGCAGAGGCTTTCTTT	CSASITMAEAFF
-	TRBJ1-2	TRBV5-1	-	TGCGCCAGCAGCGATCAGGGAATTAACTATGGCTACACCTTC	CASSDQGINYGYTF
-	TRBJ2-5	TRBV2	-	TGTGCCAACACCAACCAACTAGTTTGGCAAGAGACCCAGTACTTC	CANTNQLVWQETQYF
-	TRBJ2-4	TRBV20-1	-	TGCAGTGCTAGGCGGCCAGGCCAAGGGGCCAAAAACATTCAGTACTTC	CSARRPGQGAKNIQYF
many	TRBJ2-7	TRBV10-3	-	TGTGCCATCAGTCGAATACAGGGGACTCCCTACGAGCAGTACTTC	CAISRIQGTPYEQYF
-	TRBJ2-5	TRBV10-3	-	TGTGCCATCAGTGTAGGCTCCCGGCAGTACTTC	CAISVGSRQYF
-	TRBJ2-1	TRBV7-8	TRBD1	TGTGCCAGCAAACCCGCAACAGGGGTCTACGAGCAGTTCTTC	CASKPATGVYEQFF
-	TRBJ2-5	TRBV20-1	TRBD1	TGCAGTGCCGTAAAGGGACAGGGGGGAGAGACCCAGTACTTC	CSAVKGQGGETQYF
many	TRBJ2-7	TRBV29-1	TRBD1	TGCAGCGTGCTGACAGGGGATGCCTACGAGCAGTACTTC	CSVLTGDAYEQYF
-	TRBJ2-5	TRBV10-3	-	TGTGCCATCAAAGGACAGCCGGGGGAGACCCAGTACTTC	CAIKGQPGETQYF
-	TRBJ1-1	TRBV20-1	-	TGCAGTGCTAGAGATGGAGCCTTGAACACTGAAGCTTTCTTT	CSARDGALNTEAFF
-	TRBJ2-7	TRBV6-2/TRBV6-3	-	TGTGCCAGCTCGGTACAGTGCTACGAGCAGTACTTC	CASSVQCYEQYF
few	TRBJ1-2	TRBV29-1	-	TGCAGCGTCGAATTACTCTATGGCTACACCTTC	CSVELLYGYTF
-	TRBJ2-7	TRBV7-9	TRBD1	TGTGCCGGCTCCGGGACAGCTTCCTACGAGCAGTACTTC	CAGSGTASYEQYF
-	TRBJ2-1	TRBV29-1	TRBD1	TGCAGCGGAGGGACCGGGACAGGGGGTACTGAGCAGTTCTTC	CSGGTGTGGTEQFF
-	TRBJ2-3	TRBV27	-	TGTGCCAGCAGTTTATCAATGGATACGCAGTATTTT	CASSLSMDTQYF
-	TRBJ1-1	TRBV2	-	TGTGCCAGCAGGTCCGGGGGCTCAGGCCCCGACTTCACTGAAGCTTTCTTT	CASRSGGSGPDFTEAFF
-	TRBJ2-6	TRBV5-1	TRBD1	TGCGCCAGCAGCTTTAGACAGGGGGATGGGGCCAACGTCCTGACTTTC	CASSFRQGDGANVLTF
few	TRBJ2-1	TRBV5-1	-	TGCGCCAGCAGCGGGCGGACTTCCTACAATGAGCAGTTCTTC	CASSGRTSYNEQFF
-	TRBJ1-5	TRBV15	-	TGTGCCACCAGCAGGGTCGACGGGGGTCAGCCCCAGCATTTT	CATSRVDGGQPQHF
few	TRBJ2-2	TRBV7-7	-	TGTGCTAGCAGCCCCAGCCCCTCCGGGGAGCTGTTTTTT	CASSPSPSGELFF
few	TRBJ2-5	TRBV12-3/TRBV12-4	TRBD1	TGTGCCAGCAACAAAGGACAGGGGGAGGAAGAGACCCAGTACTTC	CASNKGQGEEETQYF
-	TRBJ1-2	TRBV24-1	TRBD1	TGTGCCACCAGTGACTCCCCGGGACAGGGCTACACCTTC	CATSDSPGQGYTF
-	TRBJ2-1	TRBV20-1	-	TGCAGTGCTAAGACCCCATACAATGAGCAGTTCTTC	CSAKTPYNEQFF
many	TRBJ2-3	TRBV6-1	-	TGTGCCAGCAGTGAATTGTCGGGGGCCCCAGATACGCAGTATTTT	CASSELSGAPDTQYF